Only a few counts were recorded for the clone carrying this T cell receptor beta chain. What it binds is not known. Some clones are missing from TCRdb's copy, which holds only in-frame ones; the method was immunoSEQ multiplex PCR. Here the sample spans 50,000 to 65,000 clones, around 90% being singletons. The data were taken from a study of OX40 agonist ivuxolimab in advanced cancers. Study information: The study treated patients with ivuxolimab, an agonistic anti-OX40 (CD134) antibody. Overall study results and limits: Both blood CD4+ and CD8+ T cells showed clonal growth by week 6 at 0.1 to 3.0 mg/kg.

Germline CDR1 SEHNR, CDR2 FQNEAQ (reference sequence). With 3 bases removed from V and 0 bases from J, the gap between germline ends came to 17 bases. The CDR3 totals 17 residues. V gene TRBV7-9 combines with J gene TRBJ1-1; D is unclear. Sequenced material: CD4+ or CD8+ T cells sorted from blood, taken in a trial of the OX40 agonist ivuxolimab. The clonotype was recovered from an adult with an advanced solid tumor such as melanoma, head and neck, liver or kidney cancer. The CDR3 spells CASSFSRPGGMNTEAFF. The DNA of the CDR3 is TGTGCCAGCAGCTTTTCTCGGCCTGGAGGCATGAACACTGAAGCTTTCTTT.